This T cell receptor (beta chain) was observed in a study of blood T cells in healthy people across ages. PCR was performed a second time for roughly 7 to 11 cycles using a sample-barcoded 5' primer and a J-beta primer mix. TCRdb re-called the 5' RACE reads through MiXCR, storing one row per CDR3 protein. The data show about 590,000 distinct CDR3 sequences, about 30% seen once. Findings and caveats of the study: The long-lived group displayed more naive CD4+ cells, plus higher diversity, than the aged donors did.

About this clonotype itself: Its cognate antigen is unknown.

Trimming cost V 2 bases and J 2 bases, with 13 bases left between them. CDR1 and CDR2 (germline): SGHRS, YFSETQ. This CDR3 has 15 amino acids. The V call is TRBV5-1, the J call TRBJ2-5; D unclear. Sequencing was done on a sample of blood. The clonotype originates from a woman of 80 years or more in good health. The CDR3 nucleotides read TGCGCCAGCAGCTTACCGAAGTTCCCTCAAGAGACCCAGTACTTC. This encodes CASSLPKFPQETQYF.